This T cell receptor (beta chain) originates from a study of CD8+ T cells in alopecia areata. The treatment here: oral pan-JAK inhibitor, 5-10 mg twice daily. A note on this clone: The antigen remains unidentified.

The CDR3 has 15 amino acids. Germline CDR1 is GTSNPN and CDR2 is SVGIG (reference sequence). Trimming took off 0 bases at V and 8 bases at J, with 19 bases between the two ends. Findings of the study overall: Scalp clonality dropped significantly under tofacitinib, as did expanded CD8+ top-100 clones. Unlike in mice, where it was clearer, TCR sharing across patients was less clear, possibly HLA-related.

Sequencing templates came from extracted RNA that was reverse transcribed into cDNA. The table came from immunoSEQ multiplex PCR; TCRdb's copy has only in-frame clones and leaves some out. In the table there are roughly 190,000 clones, around 56% of which are singletons. The V call is TRBV30, the J call TRBJ1-2, with D perhaps matching TRBD1 (6 bases). The source is a human donor with alopecia areata. The sequencing here drew on CD4+ T cells sorted from blood, taken at week 4, from a patient treated with tofacitinib. The CDR3 is CAWSVTSGRGPGYTF. CDR3 sequence (DNA): TGTGCCTGGAGTGTAACGAGCGGCAGGGGCCCAGGCTACACCTTC.